The 13 T cell receptor beta chains given below trace back to one sample, sequenced in a study of blood T cell repertoires in COVID-19 (dated by TCRdb to the early 2020s). Preparation of the library involved the immunoSEQ multiplex PCR assay. TCRdb holds this immuneACCESS table with in-frame rearrangements only. Some clones are missing; in checked studies, unresolved V genes explain under half, and the rest has no known cause. The sample profile shows about 230,000 clones; approximately 90% of them were found once. The ten most abundant clones make up about 12% of the sample. Sequencing was carried out using peripheral blood. The receptor source for this set is a woman between 18 and 29 years old who had recovered from COVID-19.

The chain joins TRBV19 to TRBJ2-7; D is unclear. The length of the CDR3 is 12 residues. Germline V gene sequence: CDR1 LNHDA, CDR2 SQIVND (reference sequence). Trimming stripped 7 bases from V and 3 bases from J, with 10 bases between. The CDR3 coding sequence is TGTGCCAGTACCAATTCGGTCTACGAGCAGTACTTC. Translating gives CASTNSVYEQYF.

This chain uses TRBV6-2 or TRBV6-3 with TRBJ1-5, with TRBD1 matching 9 bases. CDR3 length: 15 residues. Germline trimming cut 1 base from V and 6 bases from J; bases unmatched to any gene: 4. Germline lookup yields CDR1 MNHEY and CDR2 SVGEGT. This CDR3 is CASSYWDRVAQPQHF. In DNA form, the CDR3 reads TGTGCCAGCAGTTACTGGGACAGGGTGGCTCAGCCCCAGCATTTT.

This chain uses TRBV6-5 with TRBJ1-5; no definite D call. Germline CDR1 and CDR2: MNHEY and SVGAGI. The length of the CDR3 is 14 residues. Trimming cost V 1 base and J 4 bases, with 8 bases left between them. CDR3 loop: CASSYFRGNQPQHF. DNA of the CDR3: TGTGCCAGCAGTTACTTTAGAGGGAATCAGCCCCAGCATTTT.

The V gene is TRBV14, the J gene TRBJ2-1, with 9 bases aligning to TRBD1. Losses at the gene ends were 5 bases for V and 8 bases for J; bases not matched to a gene: 13. The CDR3 is made up of 16 amino acids. CDR1 SGHDN and CDR2 FVKESK come from the germline V gene. This CDR3 is CASSFASGTGYDEQFF. The CDR3, as DNA: TGTGCCAGCAGCTTTGCGTCCGGGACAGGGTACGATGAGCAGTTCTTC.

The chain uses TRBV19 and TRBJ2-2; possible D gene TRBD2, 5 bases. CDR3 length: 16 amino acids. Germline CDR1 and CDR2: LNHDA and SQIVND (reference sequence). The germline V and J ends were trimmed by 0 bases and 8 bases, with 16 bases remaining between them. CDR3 DNA: TGTGCCAGTAGTATAGAAGGAGGACGAATTCGGGGGGAGCTGTTTTTT. This translates into CASSIEGGRIRGELFF.

The genes are TRBV7-2 and TRBJ1-5; no clear D. In germline, CDR1 is SGHTA, CDR2 FQGNSA. V was clipped by 2 bases and J by 3 bases, with 11 bases between them. This CDR3 region has 15 residues. For the CDR3, the DNA is TGTGCCAGCAGCTTATACGGGAACGACAATCAGCCCCAGCATTTT. The encoded protein is CASSLYGNDNQPQHF.

The chain joins TRBV6-2 or TRBV6-3 to TRBJ1-2; D is uncertain. The CDR3 loop spans 11 amino acids. V shed 5 bases and J shed 6 bases, with 7 bases lying between them. Germline V gene sequence: CDR1 MNHEY, CDR2 SVGEGT. CDR3 residues: CASSLRNGYTF. CDR3 DNA sequence: TGTGCCAGCAGTCTCAGGAATGGCTACACCTTC.

J is TRBJ1-5 and V is TRBV21-1. TRBV21-1 is classified as a pseudogene. CDR3 size: 15 residues. In DNA form, the CDR3 reads TGTGCCAGCAGCAAGTTTTGCGGGCAGGATCAGCCCCAGCATTTT. It codes for CASSKFCGQDQPQHF.

The chain links TRBV12-5 to TRBJ2-4, with TRBD2 matching over 8 bases. Per the germline V gene, CDR1 is LGHNT and CDR2 is FRNRAP. Trimming cost V 2 bases and J 1 base; bases outside gene matches: 10. The CDR3 sequence is 18 residues long. CDR3: CASGLRGTGGVAKNIQYF. DNA of the CDR3: TGTGCTAGTGGTTTGCGGGGTACGGGAGGGGTTGCCAAAAACATTCAGTACTTC.

V and J are TRBV19 and TRBJ1-2; the D is unclear. The CDR3 loop spans 12 amino acids. Germline V lookup: CDR1 LNHDA, CDR2 SQIVND (reference sequence). Trimming removed 5 bases at V and 7 bases at J, with 11 bases between. CDR3 in amino acids: CASSYHQAGYTF. The CDR3 nucleotides are TGTGCCAGTAGTTACCACCAGGCTGGCTACACCTTC.

The chain joins TRBV6-6 to TRBJ1-4; no clear D. Per the germline V gene, CDR1 is MNHNY and CDR2 is SVGAGI (reference sequence). This CDR3 spans 13 amino acids. V shed 7 bases and J shed 12 bases, with 18 bases lying between them. CDR3 sequence (DNA): TGTGCCAGCATGCCCCAGAAAGACTGGGAACTGTTTTTT. This translates into CASMPQKDWELFF.

The chain is built from TRBV4-3 and TRBJ2-5; D remains ambiguous. This CDR3 region has 15 residues. Germline lookup yields CDR1 LGHNA and CDR2 YSLEER. Trimming cost V 2 bases and J 4 bases, with 14 bases left between them. CDR3 nucleotide sequence: TGCGCCAGCAGCCAAAGCCGAGGCGTAGGAGAGACCCAGTACTTC. Amino acid sequence: CASSQSRGVGETQYF.

J is TRBJ2-1 and V is TRBV19; 9 bases map to TRBD1. This CDR3 has 16 residues. Trimming at V came to 5 bases and at J to 4 bases, leaving 9 bases not matched to a gene. CDR1 and CDR2 (germline): LNHDA, SQIVND (reference sequence). In nucleotides, the CDR3 is TGTGCCAGTAGTTTCGAACAGGGGGCTTGGTACAATGAGCAGTTCTTC. This encodes CASSFEQGAWYNEQFF.